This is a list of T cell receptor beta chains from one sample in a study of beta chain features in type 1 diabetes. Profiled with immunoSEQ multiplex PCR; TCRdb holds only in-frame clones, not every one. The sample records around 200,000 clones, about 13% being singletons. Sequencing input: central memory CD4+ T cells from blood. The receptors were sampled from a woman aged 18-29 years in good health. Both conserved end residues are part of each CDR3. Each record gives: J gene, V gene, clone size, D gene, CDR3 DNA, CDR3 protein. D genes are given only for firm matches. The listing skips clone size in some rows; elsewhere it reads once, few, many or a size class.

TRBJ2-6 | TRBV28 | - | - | TGTGCCTCCTATGGGCAGGGGAGCTCTGGGGCCAACGTCCTGACTTTC | CASYGQGSSGANVLTF
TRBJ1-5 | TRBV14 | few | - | TGTGCCAGCAGCCAAGATAGGAGGACGCCCCAGCATTTT | CASSQDRRTPQHF
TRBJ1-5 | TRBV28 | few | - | TGTGCCAGCAAAGGAGACCGGAATCAGCCCCAGCATTTT | CASKGDRNQPQHF
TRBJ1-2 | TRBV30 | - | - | TGTGCCTGGAGTGAAGAGTCCTTCTATGGCTACACCTTC | CAWSEESFYGYTF
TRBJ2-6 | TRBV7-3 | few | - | TGTGCCAGCAGCTTAGTTTGGGGGCTCGCTGGGGCCAACGTCCTGACTTTC | CASSLVWGLAGANVLTF
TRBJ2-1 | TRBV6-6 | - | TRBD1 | TGTGCCAGCAGTGAGGCGGGACAGGGTAGAGTTGGGCAGTTCTTC | CASSEAGQGRVGQFF
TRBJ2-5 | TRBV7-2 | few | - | TGTGCCAGCAGCAAAACAGGGTCGCGAGAGACCCAGTACTTC | CASSKTGSRETQYF
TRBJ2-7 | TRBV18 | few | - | TGTGCCAGCTCACCACCGCGGCCCTCCTACGAGCAGTACTTC | CASSPPRPSYEQYF
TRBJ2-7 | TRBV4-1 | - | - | TGCGCCAGCAGCCAAGCCACCGCAGGACCCCGGGGCTTC | CASSQATAGPRGF
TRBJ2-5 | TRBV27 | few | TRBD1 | TGTGCCAGCAGTCCCACCGGGACAGTGTACCAAGAGACCCAGTACTTC | CASSPTGTVYQETQYF
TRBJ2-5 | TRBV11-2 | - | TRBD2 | TGTGCCAGCAGCAGGCGGGAGGGAGAGACCCAGTACTTC | CASSRREGETQYF
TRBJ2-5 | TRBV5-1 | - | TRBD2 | TGCGCCAGCAGATCAGGACTAGCGGGGTCACAAGAGACCCAGTACTTC | CASRSGLAGSQETQYF
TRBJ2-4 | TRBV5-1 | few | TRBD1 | TGTGCCAGCAGCTGGGGACAGGGGGACATTCAGTACTTC | CASSWGQGDIQYF
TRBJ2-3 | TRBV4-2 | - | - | TGTGCCAGCAGCCAAGGCAGGGGAGAAACAGATACGCAGTATTTT | CASSQGRGETDTQYF
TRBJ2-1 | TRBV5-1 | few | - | TGCGCCAGCAGCTTGCACAGGGTAGGGTCCTACAATGAGCAGTTCTTC | CASSLHRVGSYNEQFF
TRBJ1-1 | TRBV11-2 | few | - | TGTGCCAGCAGCCGCTTCCTAGGTGGGACTGAAGCTTTCTTT | CASSRFLGGTEAFF
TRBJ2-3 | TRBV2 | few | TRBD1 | TGTGCCAGCAGTAGGGACAGGGGTCCAGATACGCAGTATTTT | CASSRDRGPDTQYF
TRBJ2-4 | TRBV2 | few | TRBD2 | TGTGCCAGCAGTGATCTAGCGGCGCACATTCAGTACTTC | CASSDLAAHIQYF
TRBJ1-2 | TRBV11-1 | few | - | TGTGCCAGCAGCTTGTCCGGCCGGCGGAATACCTTC | CASSLSGRRNTF
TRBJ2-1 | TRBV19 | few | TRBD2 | TGTGCCAGTAGGGAGCGGGAGGGCCTTCGGGATGAGCAGTTCTTC | CASREREGLRDEQFF
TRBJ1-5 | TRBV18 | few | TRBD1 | TGTGCCAGCTCACCTAACCGGGCGGGACAGGGGGCCCATCAGCCCCAGCATTTT | CASSPNRAGQGAHQPQHF
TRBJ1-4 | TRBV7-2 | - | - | TGTGCCAGCAGCCTATCCTATGATAATGAAAAACTGTTTTTT | CASSLSYDNEKLFF
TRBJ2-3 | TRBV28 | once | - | TGTGCCAGCAGAACTAGCACAGATACGCAGTATTTT | CASRTSTDTQYF
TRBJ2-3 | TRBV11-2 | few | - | TGTGCCAGCAGCTCTCGACGCACAGGGTCCACAGATACGCAGTATTTT | CASSSRRTGSTDTQYF
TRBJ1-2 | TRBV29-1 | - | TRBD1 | TGCAGCGTTGAAGACGGGTTAGGGGGCGAATATGGCTACACCTTC | CSVEDGLGGEYGYTF
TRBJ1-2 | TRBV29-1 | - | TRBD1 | TGCAGCGCCCAGGGGGTAGCTAACTATGGCTACACCTTC | CSAQGVANYGYTF
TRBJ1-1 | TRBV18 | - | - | TGTGCCAGCTCACCGGCCGGGAGGAACACTGAAGCTTTCTTT | CASSPAGRNTEAFF
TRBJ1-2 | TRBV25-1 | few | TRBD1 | TGTGCCAGCAGTGATCCCCTCCGACAGGGGGGGTATTATGGCTACACCTTC | CASSDPLRQGGYYGYTF
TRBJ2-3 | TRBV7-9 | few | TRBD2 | TGTGCCAGCAGTCTCCCCTTTCCTAGCGGAAGCACAGATACGCAGTATTTT | CASSLPFPSGSTDTQYF
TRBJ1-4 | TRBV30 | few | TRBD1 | TGTGCATATTCGACAGGGGGCGCAGGAGAAAAACTGTTTTTT | CAYSTGGAGEKLFF
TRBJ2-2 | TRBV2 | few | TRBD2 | TGTGCCAGCAAGCGACTAGCGGGAGTTGACGGGGAGCTGTTTTTT | CASKRLAGVDGELFF
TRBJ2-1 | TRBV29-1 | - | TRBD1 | TGCAGCGTTGAAAGGGGGCTACACAATGAGCAGTTCTTC | CSVERGLHNEQFF
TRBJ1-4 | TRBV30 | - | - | TGTGCCTGGAGCCTCAGGGGAGGGGAAAAACTGTTTTTT | CAWSLRGGEKLFF
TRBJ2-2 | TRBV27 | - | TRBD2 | TGTGCCAGCAGGGGGGGGGCTAGCGGGAGGGCCGGGGAGCTGTTTTTT | CASRGGASGRAGELFF
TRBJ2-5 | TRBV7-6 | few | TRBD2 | TGTGCCAGCAGCTCCACCACCATTAGCGGGAGCCGAGTAGAGACCCAGTACTTC | CASSSTTISGSRVETQYF
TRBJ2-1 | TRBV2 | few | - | TGTGCCAGCAGACGAAGGGGGACCACGAGCTCCTACAATGAGCAGTTCTTC | CASRRRGTTSSYNEQFF
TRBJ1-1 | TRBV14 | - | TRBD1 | TGTGCCAGCAGCCAGAACAGGGGATTTATGAACACTGAAGCTTTCTTT | CASSQNRGFMNTEAFF